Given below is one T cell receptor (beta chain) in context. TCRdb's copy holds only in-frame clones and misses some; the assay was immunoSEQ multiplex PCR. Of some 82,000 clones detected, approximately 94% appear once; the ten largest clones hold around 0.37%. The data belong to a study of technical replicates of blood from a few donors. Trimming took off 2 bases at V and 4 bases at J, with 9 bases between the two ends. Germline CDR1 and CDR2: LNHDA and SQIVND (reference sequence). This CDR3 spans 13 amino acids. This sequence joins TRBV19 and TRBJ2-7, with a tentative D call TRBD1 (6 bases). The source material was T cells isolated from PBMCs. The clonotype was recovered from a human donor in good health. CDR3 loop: CASSINREYEQYF. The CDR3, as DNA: TGTGCCAGTAGTATAAACAGGGAGTACGAGCAGTACTTC.